This entry lists 13 T cell receptor beta chains sequenced from one sample in a study of control samples from healthy donors and cancer patients. Profiled with immunoSEQ multiplex PCR; TCRdb holds only in-frame clones, not every one. The sample records 25,000 to 35,000 clones, 87% being singletons. Sequenced: PBMCs. The origin of the receptors is a woman aged 40 to 50 with lung cancer.

This rearrangement joins TRBV6-5 to TRBJ1-1, with D perhaps matching TRBD1 (6 bases). The CDR3 sequence is 15 residues long. CDR1 MNHEY and CDR2 SVGAGI come from the germline V gene. The V gene lost 10 bases and the J gene lost 6 bases, with 24 bases spanning the gap. Written as DNA, the CDR3 is TGTGCCACAAGGGACACCGACCCAATTAGTCCTGAAGCTTTCTTT. The encoded protein is CATRDTDPISPEAFF.

The chain recombines TRBV10-3 with TRBJ1-2, with 8 bases that match TRBD1. Germline V CDR1 and CDR2: ENHRY, SYGVKD. The CDR3 consists of 15 residues. V lost 4 bases and J lost 4; bases outside the gene matches: 8. The CDR3 region is CAISADREGGYGYTF. CDR3 sequence (DNA): TGTGCCATCAGTGCGGACAGGGAAGGCGGCTATGGCTACACCTTC.

This rearrangement joins TRBV28 to TRBJ1-1; the D gene is possibly TRBD1 (6 bases). V was trimmed by 6 bases and J by 5 bases, leaving 16 bases between them. The CDR3 runs to 14 residues. Germline CDR1 and CDR2: MDHEN and SYDVKM. The CDR3 loop reads CASREPGRGTEAFF. The DNA for the CDR3 is TGTGCCAGCAGAGAACCGGGGAGGGGGACTGAAGCTTTCTTT.

The CDR3 is CASRPFGDTQYF. The DNA of the CDR3 is TGTGCCAGCAGGCCCTTTGGGGATACGCAGTATTTT. The genes are TRBV5-4 and TRBJ2-3; no reliable D call. CDR3 length equals 12 residues. The germline CDR1 and CDR2 sequences are SGHNT and YYREEE (reference sequence). V dropped 5 bases and J dropped 6 bases, with 10 bases sitting between them. The variable domain in full, with the rest retrieved from reference TRBV5-4 and TRBJ2-3, is ETGVTQSPTHLIKTRGQQVTLRCSSQSGHNTVSWYQQALGQGPQFIFQYYREEENGRGNFPPRFSGLQFPNYSSELNVNALELDDSALYLCASRPFGDTQYFGPGTRLTVL.

The chain carries TRBV5-1 and TRBJ1-1; D remains ambiguous. CDR3 length equals 13 residues. V was shortened by 0 bases and J by 2 bases, with 5 bases between the two germline ends. Germline V gene lookup returns CDR1 SGHRS and CDR2 YFSETQ. The chain's CDR3 is CASSLATNTEAFF. CDR3 nucleotides: TGCGCCAGCAGCTTGGCGACAAACACTGAAGCTTTCTTT. Full variable domain (rest looked up from reference TRBV5-1 and TRBJ1-1): KAGVTQTPRYLIKTRGQQVTLSCSPISGHRSVSWYQQTPGQGLQFLFEYFSETQRNKGNFPGRFSGRQFSNSRSEMNVSTLELGDSALYLCASSLATNTEAFFGQGTRLTVV.

The rearrangement uses TRBV18 and TRBJ1-4; no definite D call. Germline CDR1 reads KGHSH; CDR2 reads LQKENI. V was pared by 3 bases and J by 0 bases, with 5 bases between. CDR3 size: 14 residues. The CDR3, as DNA: TGTGCCAGCTCACCTACAGCAACTAATGAAAAACTGTTTTTT. This codes for CASSPTATNEKLFF.

V usage is TRBV18 and J usage is TRBJ2-5; 8 bases match TRBD2. V dropped 2 bases and J dropped 2; count of bases not matched to a gene: 4. The CDR3 totals 15 residues. CDR1 and CDR2 (germline): KGHSH, LQKENI. The CDR3 loop is CASSPEASGQETQYF. For the CDR3, the DNA is TGTGCCAGCTCACCAGAGGCTAGCGGGCAAGAGACCCAGTACTTC.

The chain recombines TRBV19 with TRBJ1-5, with D perhaps matching TRBD1 (6 bases). The V gene's germline CDR1 is LNHDA and CDR2 SQIVND (reference sequence). The CDR3 loop spans 14 amino acids. Trimming shortened V by 9 bases and J by 0 bases, and 12 bases separated the two germline ends. The CDR3 coding sequence is TGTGCCAGCCTAGGGGGAGATAGCAATCAGCCCCAGCATTTT. It yields the protein CASLGGDSNQPQHF.

In this sample, this clone turned up a few times. The chain uses TRBV19 and TRBJ1-2, with TRBD1 identical over 9 bases. The CDR3 contains 17 residues. V dropped 6 bases and J dropped 6; count of bases not matched to a gene: 17. Germline CDR1 is LNHDA and CDR2 is SQIVND (reference sequence). CDR3 region: CASRAISGQGDANGYTF. In DNA, the CDR3 is TGTGCCAGTAGGGCAATATCGGGACAGGGAGATGCGAATGGCTACACCTTC. Together with reference TRBV19 and TRBJ1-2, the CDR3 gives the full variable domain: DGGITQSPKYLFRKEGQNVTLSCEQNLNHDAMYWYRQDPGQGLRLIYYSQIVNDFQKGDIAEGYSVSREKKESFPLTVTSAQKNPTAFYLCASRAISGQGDANGYTFGSGTRLTVV.

The chain carries TRBV30 and TRBJ1-5; possibly TRBD1 for D (5 bases). Germline values: CDR1 GTSNPN, CDR2 SVGIG (reference sequence). With 0 bases removed from V and 6 bases from J, the gap between germline ends came to 12 bases. This CDR3 contains 14 residues. CDR3 sequence: CAWSVGAGSQPQHF. The CDR3 DNA is TGTGCCTGGAGTGTAGGGGCAGGGAGTCAGCCCCAGCATTTT.

This chain joins TRBV7-6 and TRBJ2-1; D is ambiguous. CDR1 and CDR2 (germline): SGHVS, FNYEAQ. Trimming left V 3 bases short and J 8 bases short, with 17 bases between. The CDR3 has 15 amino acids. The CDR3 DNA sequence: TGTGCCAGCAGCTTCTCCCCGAATAGCTGGGATGAGCAGTTCTTC. Translation gives CASSFSPNSWDEQFF. Filled out from reference TRBV7-6 and TRBJ2-1, the complete variable domain reads GAGVSQSPRYKVTKRGQDVALRCDPISGHVSLYWYRQALGQGPEFLTYFNYEAQQDKSGLPNDRFSAERPEGSISTLTIQRTEQRDSAMYRCASSFSPNSWDEQFFGPGTRLTVL.

V usage is TRBV15 and J usage is TRBJ1-4; D might be TRBD1 (5 bases). The ends were cut back, 0 bases at V and 5 bases at J, with 10 bases in the middle. This CDR3 is 15 amino acids long. Germline loops: CDR1 LNHNV, CDR2 YYDKDF (reference sequence). The CDR3 DNA follows: TGTGCCACCAGCAGAGATGGGGGGGGGAATGAAAAACTGTTTTTT. Its protein is CATSRDGGGNEKLFF.

CDR3 amino acids: CASSVYGDQPQHF. CDR3 sequence (DNA): TGTGCCAGCAGTGTATACGGGGATCAGCCCCAGCATTTT. The V and J genes are TRBV2 and TRBJ1-5, with no clear D. Germline V gives CDR1 SNHLY, CDR2 FYNNEI. V was clipped by 4 bases and J by 5 bases, with 9 bases between them. The CDR3 consists of 13 residues. Full variable domain (outside the CDR3, taken from reference TRBV2 and TRBJ1-5): EPEVTQTPSHQVTQMGQEVILRCVPISNHLYFYWYRQILGQKVEFLVSFYNNEISEKSEIFDDQFSVERPDGSNFTLKIRSTKLEDSAMYFCASSVYGDQPQHFGDGTRLSIL.